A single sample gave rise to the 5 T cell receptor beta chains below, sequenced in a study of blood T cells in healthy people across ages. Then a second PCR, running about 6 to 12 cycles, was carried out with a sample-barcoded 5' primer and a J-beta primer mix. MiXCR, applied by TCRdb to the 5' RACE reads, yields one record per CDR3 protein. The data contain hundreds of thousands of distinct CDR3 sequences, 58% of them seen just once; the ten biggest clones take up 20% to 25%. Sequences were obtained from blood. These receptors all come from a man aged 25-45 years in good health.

CDR3 residues: CASSSPQEVWAEQFF. The CDR3 nucleotides are TGTGCCAGCAGCTCCCCGCAGGAGGTCTGGGCTGAGCAGTTCTTC. This chain connects TRBV7-9 to TRBJ2-1, with D tentatively TRBD2 (5 bases). The CDR3 length is 15 residues. With 4 bases removed from V and 9 bases from J, the gap between germline ends came to 19 bases. CDR1 and CDR2 (germline): SEHNR, FQNEAQ (reference sequence).

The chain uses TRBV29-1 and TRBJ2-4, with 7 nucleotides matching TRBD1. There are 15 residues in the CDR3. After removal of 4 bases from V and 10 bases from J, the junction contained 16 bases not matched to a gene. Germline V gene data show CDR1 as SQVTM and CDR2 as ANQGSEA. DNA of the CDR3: TGCAGCGTTGCGCAAAAGACAGGGACGGCGCGGATTCAGTACTTC. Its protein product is CSVAQKTGTARIQYF. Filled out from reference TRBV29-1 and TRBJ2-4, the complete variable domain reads SAVISQKPSRDICQRGTSLTIQCQVDSQVTMMFWYRQQPGQSLTLIATANQGSEATYESGFVIDKFPISRPNLTFSTLTVSNMSPEDSSIYLCSVAQKTGTARIQYFGAGTRLSVL.

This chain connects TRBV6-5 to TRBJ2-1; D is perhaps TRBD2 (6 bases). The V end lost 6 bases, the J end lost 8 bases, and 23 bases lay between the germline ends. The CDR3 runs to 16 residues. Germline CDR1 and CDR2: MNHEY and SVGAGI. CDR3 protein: CASSYLGGHQRDEQFF. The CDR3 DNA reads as TGTGCCAGCAGCTACCTAGGTGGCCACCAGCGGGATGAGCAGTTCTTC.

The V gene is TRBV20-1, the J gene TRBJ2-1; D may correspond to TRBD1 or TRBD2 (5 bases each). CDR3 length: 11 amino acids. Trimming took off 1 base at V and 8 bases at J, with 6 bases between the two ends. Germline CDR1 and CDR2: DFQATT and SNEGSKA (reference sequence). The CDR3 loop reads CSARAGHEQFF. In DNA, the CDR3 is TGCAGTGCTAGAGCGGGACATGAGCAGTTCTTC.

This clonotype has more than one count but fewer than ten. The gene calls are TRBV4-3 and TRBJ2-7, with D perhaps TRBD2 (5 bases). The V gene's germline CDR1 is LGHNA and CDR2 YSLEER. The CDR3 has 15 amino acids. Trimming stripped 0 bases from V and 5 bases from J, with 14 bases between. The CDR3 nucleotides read TGCGCCAGCAGCCAAGAAGATAGAGGGAGAGACGAGCAGTACTTC. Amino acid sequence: CASSQEDRGRDEQYF.